This T cell receptor beta chain comes out of a study of response to subunit inactivated influenza vaccine. Study-wide points: A suggestion made by the authors is that each seasonal influenza vaccination recruits few new T cells.

The CDR3 runs 15 residues. V was cut by 0 bases and J by 4 bases, with 15 bases left in between. Germline V CDR1 and CDR2: DFQATT, SNEGSKA (reference sequence). TCRdb re-derived calls from the RT-PCR reads in MiXCR, one entry per CDR3 protein. The sample lists more than 400,000 distinct CDR3 sequences; approximately 7.3% were seen once. A remark on this clonotype: Its antigen remains unknown.

The sequenced sample was PBMCs from blood, obtained approximately 25 months after vaccination. The receptor was derived from a man between 45 and 75 years old who received an inactivated influenza vaccine. This chain connects TRBV20-1 to TRBJ2-5; D may be TRBD2 (6 bases). The CDR3 nucleotides are TGCAGTGCTAGAGATTTGGAGGGCTTGGGAGAGACCCAGTACTTC. Protein product: CSARDLEGLGETQYF.